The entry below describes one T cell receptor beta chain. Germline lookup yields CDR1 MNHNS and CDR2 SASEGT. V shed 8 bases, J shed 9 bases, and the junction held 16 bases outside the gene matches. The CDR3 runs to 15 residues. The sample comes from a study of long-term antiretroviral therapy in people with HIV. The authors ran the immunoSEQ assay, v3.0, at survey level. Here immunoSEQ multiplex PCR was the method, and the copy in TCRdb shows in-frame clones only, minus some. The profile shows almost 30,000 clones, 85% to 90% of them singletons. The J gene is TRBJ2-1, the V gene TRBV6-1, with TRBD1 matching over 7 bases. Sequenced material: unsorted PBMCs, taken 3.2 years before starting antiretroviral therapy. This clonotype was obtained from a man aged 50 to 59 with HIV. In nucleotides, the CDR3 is TGTGCCAGCTCGACAGGGAACCCCCAAAGGGGTGAGCAGTTCTTC. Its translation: CASSTGNPQRGEQFF.